These 22 T cell receptor beta chains originate from one sample sequenced in a study of T cell therapy after organ transplantation. Indicated time point: 20-29 weeks after completion of therapy. Measured with immunoSEQ multiplex PCR; TCRdb has only the in-frame clones, and not every one. The data hold around 19,000 clones, with roughly 89% observed a single time. No antigens are known for them. The sequenced sample was CD8+ T cells from blood, obtained after autologous CMV-specific T cell therapy. These TCRs come from a human patient who had received a solid organ transplant and had CMV disease. Part of the T cells may come from the graft donor.

V and J are TRBV19 and TRBJ2-6, with D tentatively TRBD1 (6 bases). Germline values: CDR1 LNHDA, CDR2 SQIVND (reference sequence). CDR3 length: 17 amino acids. Trimming stripped 4 bases from V and 0 bases from J, with 13 bases between. The CDR3 nucleotides are TGTGCCAGTAGTACCCCGGACAGATTCTCTGGGGCCAACGTCCTGACTTTC. Its translation: CASSTPDRFSGANVLTF. The whole variable domain, remainder taken from reference TRBV19 and TRBJ2-6, is DGGITQSPKYLFRKEGQNVTLSCEQNLNHDAMYWYRQDPGQGLRLIYYSQIVNDFQKGDIAEGYSVSREKKESFPLTVTSAQKNPTAFYLCASSTPDRFSGANVLTFGAGSRLTVL.

This chain uses TRBV23-1 with TRBJ2-6; D is uncertain. TRBV23-1 is an ORF, and what it does is uncertain. With 5 bases removed from V and 5 bases from J, the gap between germline ends came to 22 bases. The CDR3 extends over 18 amino acids. CDR3 nucleotides: TGCGCCAGCAGTGTTTGCGAGCCGCAACAAAGTCGGGCCAACGTCCTGACTTTC. Translating gives CASSVCEPQQSRANVLTF.

V gene TRBV5-1 combines with J gene TRBJ1-1, with TRBD1 matching 7 bases. The CDR3 length is 14 residues. Germline trimming cut 3 bases from V and 1 base from J; bases unmatched to any gene: 3. In germline, CDR1 is SGHRS, CDR2 YFSETQ. CDR3 DNA sequence: TGCGCCAGCAGCTGGGGACAGCCGAACACTGAAGCTTTCTTT. It codes for CASSWGQPNTEAFF.

The chain couples TRBV13 to TRBJ1-3; D is ambiguous. Germline lookup yields CDR1 PRHDT and CDR2 FYEKMQ (reference sequence). CDR3 length: 16 amino acids. Trimming removed 1 base from V and 0 bases from J, with 10 bases in between. CDR3 sequence reads: CASSLDRSASGNTIYF. In DNA form, the CDR3 reads TGTGCCAGCAGCTTAGATCGGTCAGCCTCTGGAAACACCATATATTTT.

This clone was observed a single time. The genes are TRBV7-3 and TRBJ2-7; 7 nucleotides line up with TRBD2. Per the germline V gene, CDR1 is SGHTA and CDR2 is FQGTGA. This CDR3 is built from 15 residues. V lost 2 bases to trimming and J lost 5 bases; unmatched junction nucleotides: 9. In DNA, the CDR3 is TGTGCCAGCAGCTTAGGCCTGACTAGCACGGACGAGCAGTACTTC. Amino acid sequence: CASSLGLTSTDEQYF. Supplemented by reference TRBV7-3 and TRBJ2-7, the full variable domain reads GAGVSQTPSNKVTEKGKYVELRCDPISGHTALYWYRQSLGQGPEFLIYFQGTGAADDSGLPNDRFFAVRPEGSVSTLKIQRTERGDSAVYLCASSLGLTSTDEQYFGPGTRLTVT.

This clone was picked up one time. The rearrangement joins TRBV27 to TRBJ2-1; D remains ambiguous. V was cut by 0 bases and J by 10 bases, with 7 bases left in between. The CDR3 covers 12 residues. CDR1 and CDR2 (germline): MNHEY, SMNVEV (reference sequence). CDR3 sequence reads: CASSLSIGEQFF. Written as DNA, the CDR3 is TGTGCCAGCAGTTTATCGATAGGAGAGCAGTTCTTC.

The CDR3: CAISEGLAGFHEQYF. The DNA of the CDR3 is TGTGCCATCAGTGAGGGACTAGCGGGATTCCACGAGCAGTACTTC. The J gene is TRBJ2-7, the V gene TRBV10-3, with TRBD2 identical over 12 bases. J was trimmed by 5 bases and V by 2 bases; bases with no gene match: 4. The germline V gene has CDR1 ENHRY and CDR2 SYGVKD. The CDR3 spans 15 residues.

The rearrangement joins TRBV19 to TRBJ1-5; D gene uncertain. The CDR3 has 12 amino acids. Trimming cost V 9 bases and J 4 bases, with 10 bases left between them. Per the germline V gene, CDR1 is LNHDA and CDR2 is SQIVND (reference sequence). The CDR3 nucleotides are TGTGCCAGCCACACGGGGAATCAGCCCCAGCATTTT. Translation gives CASHTGNQPQHF.

A word on this clone: A junction boundary mismatches the germline segment, possibly from a read error. This chain joins TRBV2 and TRBJ2-7; 7 bases align to TRBD1. The CDR3 is 14 residues long. CDR1 is SNHLY, CDR2 FYNNEI, per germline. CDR3 sequence (DNA): TGTGCCAGCACTGAAGGGCAGGGGGAGCACGAGCAGTACTTC. It encodes CASTEGQGEHEQYF.

The chain uses TRBV6-5 and TRBJ2-7, with TRBD2 as a possible D gene (6 bases). V lost 0 bases to trimming and J lost 3 bases, with 15 bases between them. Germline CDR1 reads MNHEY; CDR2 reads SVGAGI. The CDR3 is 16 amino acids. The CDR3 sequence: CASSYSVWGDVYEQYF. In nucleotides, the CDR3 is TGTGCCAGCAGTTACTCGGTTTGGGGGGACGTCTACGAGCAGTACTTC.

This clone was seen a handful of times. The genes are TRBV7-9 and TRBJ1-1; 8 bases are shared with TRBD1. Germline V lookup: CDR1 SEHNR, CDR2 FQNEAQ (reference sequence). The ends lost 1 base at V and 5 bases at J; junction bases unmatched: 3. The CDR3 totals 14 residues. CDR3 DNA sequence: TGTGCCAGCAGCTTAGTACAGGGGGGAACTGAAGCTTTCTTT. This gives the protein CASSLVQGGTEAFF. Together with reference TRBV7-9 and TRBJ1-1, the CDR3 gives the full variable domain: DTGVSQNPRHKITKRGQNVTFRCDPISEHNRLYWYRQTLGQGPEFLTYFQNEAQLEKSRLLSDRFSAERPKGSFSTLEIQRTEQGDSAMYLCASSLVQGGTEAFFGQGTRLTVV.

By share, this clone ranks as large. This sequence joins TRBV19 and TRBJ1-1; unclear D gene. V lost 5 bases, J lost 1 base, and 14 bases lay in between. The CDR3 has 15 residues. From germline, CDR1 is LNHDA and CDR2 SQIVND (reference sequence). The CDR3 sequence is CASSVGLGRNTEAFF. The CDR3, as DNA: TGTGCCAGTAGTGTGGGTTTGGGCAGGAACACTGAAGCTTTCTTT.

The rearrangement links TRBV27 to TRBJ2-7; a possible D gene is TRBD2 (5 bases). The CDR3 loop spans 14 amino acids. V lost 5 bases and J lost 1, with 12 bases in between. CDR1 MNHEY and CDR2 SMNVEV come from the germline V gene (reference sequence). This CDR3 reads CASSTAPGSYEQYF. The CDR3 nucleotides read TGTGCCAGCAGTACTGCTCCGGGATCCTACGAGCAGTACTTC.

The CDR3 spells CASSWGTGNYEQYF. The DNA of the CDR3 is TGTGCCAGCAGCTGGGGGACAGGGAACTACGAGCAGTACTTC. This chain connects TRBV5-5 to TRBJ2-7, with 9 bases lining up with TRBD1. Germline V CDR1 and CDR2: SGHKS, YYEKEE (reference sequence). The CDR3 consists of 14 residues. Losses at the gene ends were 3 bases for V and 3 bases for J; bases not matched to a gene: 4.

The chain recombines TRBV14 with TRBJ2-7; 12 bases are a match to TRBD1. V trimming: 1 base; J trimming: 4 bases; junction bases outside the gene matches: 5. This CDR3 contains 16 residues. Germline CDR1 is SGHDN and CDR2 is FVKESK. CDR3 region: CASSQGPGQGAYEQYF. CDR3 coding DNA: TGTGCCAGCAGCCAAGGACCGGGACAGGGGGCTTACGAGCAGTACTTC.

The chain is built from TRBV4-2 and TRBJ1-5; D perhaps matches TRBD1 (5 bases). V lost 4 bases, J lost 4 bases, and 23 bases lay in between. The length of the CDR3 is 18 residues. Germline V CDR1 and CDR2: LGHNA, YNFKEQ. CDR3 sequence (DNA): TGTGCCAGCAGCCGACTAAGATCAGCCAGGGTAGGTAATCAGCCCCAGCATTTT. Residues: CASSRLRSARVGNQPQHF.

The CDR3 reads CASFRGSDTGELFF. The CDR3 DNA sequence: TGTGCCAGCTTTAGGGGGAGTGACACCGGGGAGCTGTTTTTT. V is TRBV2 and J is TRBJ2-2; D may be TRBD1 (6 bases). Germline values: CDR1 SNHLY, CDR2 FYNNEI. Trimming removed 8 bases from V and 3 bases from J, with 13 bases in between. The CDR3 sequence is 14 residues long.

V is TRBV19 and J is TRBJ1-1; D unresolved. The germline CDR1 and CDR2 sequences are LNHDA and SQIVND (reference sequence). The V end was cut by 1 base, the J end by 1 base, with 4 bases between. The CDR3 spans 13 residues. CDR3 in amino acids: CASSIGRNTEAFF. The CDR3 DNA reads TGTGCCAGTAGTATAGGACGGAACACTGAAGCTTTCTTT. Looking up the rest from reference TRBV19 and TRBJ1-1 gives the full variable domain: DGGITQSPKYLFRKEGQNVTLSCEQNLNHDAMYWYRQDPGQGLRLIYYSQIVNDFQKGDIAEGYSVSREKKESFPLTVTSAQKNPTAFYLCASSIGRNTEAFFGQGTRLTVV.

This clone has just one count. The CDR3 nucleotides read TGTGCCATCAGCGGCGGGGATCACACCGGGGAGCTGTTTTTT. The encoded protein is CAISGGDHTGELFF. The genes are TRBV10-3 and TRBJ2-2; maybe TRBD2 (6 bases). Germline V gives CDR1 ENHRY, CDR2 SYGVKD. Trimming took off 6 bases at V and 3 bases at J, with 11 bases between the two ends. The CDR3 is made up of 14 amino acids.

The CDR3 loop reads CASSSPPSGSPYEQYF. The CDR3 bases are TGTGCCAGCAGCTCACCACCTAGCGGGAGCCCCTACGAGCAGTACTTC. The chain uses TRBV7-9 and TRBJ2-7; 10 bases agree with TRBD2. V lost 4 bases, J lost 2 bases, and 8 bases stayed unmatched. Germline CDR1 and CDR2: SEHNR and FQNEAQ (reference sequence). The CDR3 runs 16 residues. Full variable domain (outside the CDR3, taken from reference TRBV7-9 and TRBJ2-7): DTGVSQNPRHKITKRGQNVTFRCDPISEHNRLYWYRQTLGQGPEFLTYFQNEAQLEKSRLLSDRFSAERPKGSFSTLEIQRTEQGDSAMYLCASSSPPSGSPYEQYFGPGTRLTVT.

This clone was recorded only once. The chain couples TRBV4-1 to TRBJ1-4; TRBD1 aligns across 8 bases. Looked up from germline, CDR1 is MGHRA and CDR2 is YSYEKL. This CDR3 region has 18 residues. V was pared by 0 bases and J by 3 bases, with 9 bases of the junction left unmatched. CDR3 sequence reads: CASSQDPLDREANEKLFF. The CDR3 DNA reads as TGCGCCAGCAGCCAAGATCCCCTGGACAGGGAGGCTAATGAAAAACTGTTTTTT.

The gene calls are TRBV27 and TRBJ2-7; the match to TRBD2 covers 10 bases. Losses at the gene ends were 3 bases for V and 2 bases for J; bases not matched to a gene: 4. The CDR3 totals 15 residues. Germline V CDR1 and CDR2: MNHEY, SMNVEV (reference sequence). The DNA for the CDR3 is TGTGCCAGCAGTTTGGCTAGCGGGGGTCCCTACGAGCAGTACTTC. As protein: CASSLASGGPYEQYF.